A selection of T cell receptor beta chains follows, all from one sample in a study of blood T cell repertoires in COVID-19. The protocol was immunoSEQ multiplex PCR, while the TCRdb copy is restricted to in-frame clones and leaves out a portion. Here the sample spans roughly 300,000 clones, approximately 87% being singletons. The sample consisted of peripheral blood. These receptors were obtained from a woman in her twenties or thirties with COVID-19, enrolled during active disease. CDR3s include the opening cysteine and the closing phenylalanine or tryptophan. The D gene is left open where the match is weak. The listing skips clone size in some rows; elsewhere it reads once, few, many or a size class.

CDR3aa: CTSSYGGAYQETQYF
CDR3nt: TGTACCAGCAGTTACGGCGGAGCGTACCAAGAGACCCAGTACTTC
d_gene: -
j_gene: TRBJ2-5
abundance: -
v_gene: TRBV6-6

CDR3aa: CAVSGSPGNTEAFF
CDR3nt: TGTGCCGTAAGCGGCAGCCCCGGGAACACTGAAGCTTTCTTT
d_gene: -
j_gene: TRBJ1-1
abundance: -
v_gene: TRBV2

CDR3aa: CASSIRWVAASIYNEQFF
CDR3nt: TGTGCCAGCAGTATCAGATGGGTAGCGGCGTCTATCTACAATGAGCAGTTCTTC
d_gene: -
j_gene: TRBJ2-1
abundance: -
v_gene: TRBV27

CDR3aa: CATSRDWQGGSPLHF
CDR3nt: TGTGCCACCAGCAGAGATTGGCAGGGGGGATCACCCCTCCACTTT
d_gene: TRBD1
j_gene: TRBJ1-6
abundance: -
v_gene: TRBV15

CDR3aa: CASSLAGQNTEAFF
CDR3nt: TGTGCCAGCAGCTTAGCGGGACAGAACACTGAAGCTTTCTTT
d_gene: -
j_gene: TRBJ1-1
abundance: -
v_gene: TRBV7-9

CDR3aa: CASSVSGTLSNQPQHF
CDR3nt: TGTGCCAGTAGTGTATCCGGGACACTTAGCAATCAGCCCCAGCATTTT
d_gene: -
j_gene: TRBJ1-5
abundance: -
v_gene: TRBV19

CDR3aa: CASSRQVNEKLFF
CDR3nt: TGTGCCAGCAGCAGACAGGTTAATGAAAAACTGTTTTTT
d_gene: -
j_gene: TRBJ1-4
abundance: -
v_gene: TRBV11-2

CDR3aa: CASSLALTGAGELFF
CDR3nt: TGTGCCAGCAGCTTGGCATTAACAGGGGCCGGGGAGCTGTTTTTT
d_gene: TRBD1
j_gene: TRBJ2-2
abundance: -
v_gene: TRBV5-6

CDR3aa: CASSIRLAGGRRWSEETQYF
CDR3nt: TGTGCCAGTAGTATTCGGCTAGCGGGGGGGCGACGTTGGTCGGAGGAGACCCAGTACTTC
d_gene: TRBD2
j_gene: TRBJ2-5
abundance: -
v_gene: TRBV19

CDR3aa: CASSDQGMNTEAFF
CDR3nt: TGCGCCAGCAGTGATCAGGGGATGAACACTGAAGCTTTCTTT
d_gene: -
j_gene: TRBJ1-1
abundance: -
v_gene: TRBV10-2

CDR3aa: CASSLLGGYEDTQYF
CDR3nt: TGTGCCAGCAGCCTCCTAGGGGGTTATGAAGATACGCAGTATTTT
d_gene: -
j_gene: TRBJ2-3
abundance: -
v_gene: TRBV27

CDR3aa: CASSYSRNTEAFF
CDR3nt: TGTGCCAGCAGTTACTCGAGGAACACTGAAGCTTTCTTT
d_gene: -
j_gene: TRBJ1-1
abundance: few
v_gene: TRBV6-5

CDR3aa: CASSPVTSGVTDTQYF
CDR3nt: TGTGCCAGCAGTCCCGTGACTAGCGGGGTCACAGATACGCAGTATTTT
d_gene: TRBD2
j_gene: TRBJ2-3
abundance: once
v_gene: TRBV5-6

CDR3aa: CASSYPSRASGASSTDTQYF
CDR3nt: TGTGCCAGCAGTTACCCGAGTCGAGCTAGCGGGGCCTCTAGCACAGATACGCAGTATTTT
d_gene: TRBD2
j_gene: TRBJ2-3
abundance: -
v_gene: TRBV6-2/TRBV6-3

CDR3aa: CASSLGTGARYEQYF
CDR3nt: TGTGCCAGCAGCTTGGGGACAGGGGCGCGGTACGAGCAGTACTTC
d_gene: TRBD1
j_gene: TRBJ2-7
abundance: -
v_gene: TRBV5-6

CDR3aa: CASSHGQGSPIWQFF
CDR3nt: TGTGCCAGCAGCCACGGACAGGGGAGCCCGATCTGGCAGTTCTTC
d_gene: TRBD1
j_gene: TRBJ2-1
abundance: -
v_gene: TRBV4-2

CDR3aa: CASSLSGGLDTQYF
CDR3nt: TGTGCCAGCAGTCTTAGCGGGGGGCTAGATACGCAGTATTTT
d_gene: TRBD2
j_gene: TRBJ2-3
abundance: -
v_gene: TRBV6-5

CDR3aa: CASSAGTGNQPQHF
CDR3nt: TGTGCCAGCTCAGCGGGGACCGGCAATCAGCCCCAGCATTTT
d_gene: -
j_gene: TRBJ1-5
abundance: -
v_gene: TRBV18

CDR3aa: CASSRSGTGSHEQYF
CDR3nt: TGTGCCAGCAGCCGCTCCGGGACAGGGTCCCACGAGCAGTACTTC
d_gene: TRBD1
j_gene: TRBJ2-7
abundance: -
v_gene: TRBV3-1/TRBV3-2

CDR3aa: CASSTTSGGSYNEQFF
CDR3nt: TGTGCCAGCAGCACGACTAGCGGGGGCTCCTACAATGAGCAGTTCTTC
d_gene: TRBD2
j_gene: TRBJ2-1
abundance: -
v_gene: TRBV5-6

CDR3aa: CASSPSGGGGETQYF
CDR3nt: TGTGCCAGCAGCCCATCCGGAGGTGGCGGGGAGACCCAGTACTTC
d_gene: -
j_gene: TRBJ2-5
abundance: -
v_gene: TRBV6-5

CDR3aa: CASSAQALNTEAFF
CDR3nt: TGTGCCAGTAGTGCCCAGGCCCTGAACACTGAAGCTTTCTTT
d_gene: -
j_gene: TRBJ1-1
abundance: -
v_gene: TRBV19

CDR3aa: CASSLQGSYEQYF
CDR3nt: TGTGCCAGCAGTTTGCAGGGATCCTACGAGCAGTACTTC
d_gene: -
j_gene: TRBJ2-7
abundance: few
v_gene: TRBV28

CDR3aa: CASCPGNTEAFF
CDR3nt: TGCGCCAGCTGCCCGGGGAACACTGAAGCTTTCTTT
d_gene: -
j_gene: TRBJ1-1
abundance: -
v_gene: TRBV10-2

CDR3aa: CASSLHISGANVLTF
CDR3nt: TGTGCCAGTAGTTTACATATCTCTGGGGCCAACGTCCTGACTTTC
d_gene: -
j_gene: TRBJ2-6
abundance: -
v_gene: TRBV19

CDR3aa: CASSRGQTQETQYF
CDR3nt: TGTGCCAGCAGCCGGGGACAGACCCAAGAGACCCAGTACTTC
d_gene: TRBD1
j_gene: TRBJ2-5
abundance: -
v_gene: TRBV16

CDR3aa: CASSLSGGPGDTQYF
CDR3nt: TGTGCCAGCAGTTTAAGCGGGGGCCCCGGAGATACGCAGTATTTT
d_gene: TRBD2
j_gene: TRBJ2-3
abundance: -
v_gene: TRBV27

CDR3aa: CAIRSGGLEVGYTF
CDR3nt: TGTGCCATCCGATCAGGGGGTCTAGAGGTAGGCTACACCTTC
d_gene: TRBD1
j_gene: TRBJ1-2
abundance: -
v_gene: TRBV19

CDR3aa: CASTPADSYYDEQYF
CDR3nt: TGTGCCAGCACCCCCGCTGACAGCTACTACGATGAGCAGTACTTC
d_gene: -
j_gene: TRBJ2-7
abundance: -
v_gene: TRBV2

CDR3aa: CASSYSIGGASGELFF
CDR3nt: TGTGCCAGCAGTTACTCGATAGGGGGTGCATCCGGGGAGCTGTTTTTT
d_gene: -
j_gene: TRBJ2-2
abundance: -
v_gene: TRBV6-5

CDR3aa: CASRAAGTGAGYTF
CDR3nt: TGTGCCAGCAGGGCAGCCGGGACAGGAGCTGGCTACACCTTC
d_gene: TRBD1
j_gene: TRBJ1-2
abundance: -
v_gene: TRBV3-1/TRBV3-2

CDR3aa: CASSFQRVYGYTF
CDR3nt: TGTGCCAGCAGTTTTCAGCGGGTCTATGGCTACACCTTC
d_gene: -
j_gene: TRBJ1-2
abundance: -
v_gene: TRBV28

CDR3aa: CASSLSGQGPDIQYF
CDR3nt: TGTGCCAGCAGTTTATCGGGACAGGGGCCTGACATTCAGTACTTC
d_gene: TRBD1
j_gene: TRBJ2-4
abundance: -
v_gene: TRBV27

CDR3aa: CASSPPGTSGFTDTQYF
CDR3nt: TGTGCCAGCTCACCACCCGGGACTAGCGGCTTCACAGATACGCAGTATTTT
d_gene: TRBD2
j_gene: TRBJ2-3
abundance: -
v_gene: TRBV18

CDR3aa: CASSKGYEQFF
CDR3nt: TGTGCCAGCTCTAAGGGGTATGAGCAGTTCTTC
d_gene: -
j_gene: TRBJ2-1
abundance: -
v_gene: TRBV18

CDR3aa: CASSWGDLPQAFF
CDR3nt: TGTGCCAGCAGCTGGGGGGACCTGCCCCAGGCTTTCTTT
d_gene: -
j_gene: TRBJ1-1
abundance: -
v_gene: TRBV7-9

CDR3aa: CASSEGLAGLGDTQYF
CDR3nt: TGTGCCAGTAGTGAAGGACTAGCGGGGCTCGGAGATACGCAGTATTTT
d_gene: TRBD2
j_gene: TRBJ2-3
abundance: -
v_gene: TRBV19

CDR3aa: CASSLVWFDDPGGEQFF
CDR3nt: TGTGCCAGCAGCTTAGTGTGGTTCGACGACCCGGGGGGTGAGCAGTTCTTC
d_gene: TRBD2
j_gene: TRBJ2-1
abundance: -
v_gene: TRBV7-9

CDR3aa: CSVVAANYGYTF
CDR3nt: TGCAGCGTTGTGGCAGCTAACTATGGCTACACCTTC
d_gene: -
j_gene: TRBJ1-2
abundance: -
v_gene: TRBV29-1

CDR3aa: CAISDAGDRAPSGANVLTF
CDR3nt: TGTGCCATCAGTGATGCGGGGGACAGGGCGCCTTCTGGGGCCAACGTCCTGACTTTC
d_gene: TRBD1
j_gene: TRBJ2-6
abundance: -
v_gene: TRBV10-3

CDR3aa: CASSEPGQGAHEQFF
CDR3nt: TGTGCCAGCAGTGAGCCGGGACAGGGGGCGCATGAGCAGTTCTTC
d_gene: TRBD1
j_gene: TRBJ2-1
abundance: -
v_gene: TRBV6-1

CDR3aa: CATSDTQGAWANVLTF
CDR3nt: TGTGCCACCAGTGATACCCAGGGGGCCTGGGCCAACGTCCTGACTTTC
d_gene: TRBD1
j_gene: TRBJ2-6
abundance: -
v_gene: TRBV24-1

CDR3aa: CASSLVGTGGSGANVLTF
CDR3nt: TGCGCCAGCAGCCTGGTCGGGACAGGGGGCTCTGGGGCCAACGTCCTGACTTTC
d_gene: TRBD1
j_gene: TRBJ2-6
abundance: -
v_gene: TRBV5-1

CDR3aa: CAWSAPGTGGNEQFF
CDR3nt: TGTGCCTGGAGTGCCCCCGGGACAGGGGGGAATGAGCAGTTCTTC
d_gene: TRBD1
j_gene: TRBJ2-1
abundance: -
v_gene: TRBV30

CDR3aa: CASRADRGSTYEQYF
CDR3nt: TGTGCCAGCAGGGCCGACAGGGGTTCGACCTACGAGCAGTACTTC
d_gene: TRBD1
j_gene: TRBJ2-7
abundance: -
v_gene: TRBV6-5

CDR3aa: CASNALQGMGNQPQHF
CDR3nt: TGTGCCAGCAATGCCCTCCAGGGTATGGGCAATCAGCCCCAGCATTTT
d_gene: -
j_gene: TRBJ1-5
abundance: -
v_gene: TRBV6-6

CDR3aa: CASSFQDRNTEAFF
CDR3nt: TGTGCCAGCAGCTTCCAGGACAGGAACACTGAAGCTTTCTTT
d_gene: -
j_gene: TRBJ1-1
abundance: -
v_gene: TRBV7-9

CDR3aa: CASSFRGVGTEAFF
CDR3nt: TGCGCCAGCAGCTTCAGGGGGGTGGGCACTGAAGCTTTCTTT
d_gene: TRBD1
j_gene: TRBJ1-1
abundance: -
v_gene: TRBV5-1

CDR3aa: CAHGGPGETQYF
CDR3nt: TGTGCCCACGGGGGGCCGGGGGAGACCCAGTACTTC
d_gene: -
j_gene: TRBJ2-5
abundance: -
v_gene: TRBV6-5

CDR3aa: CASSSPGGDTQYF
CDR3nt: TGTGCCAGCAGTTCACCCGGCGGAGATACGCAGTATTTT
d_gene: -
j_gene: TRBJ2-3
abundance: -
v_gene: TRBV6-5

CDR3aa: CASSPIGMTGELFF
CDR3nt: TGTGCCAGCAGCCCGATCGGGATGACCGGGGAGCTGTTTTTT
d_gene: -
j_gene: TRBJ2-2
abundance: -
v_gene: TRBV7-2

CDR3aa: CASSYKFQGEAFF
CDR3nt: TGTGCCAGCAGCTACAAATTCCAGGGAGAAGCTTTCTTT
d_gene: -
j_gene: TRBJ1-1
abundance: -
v_gene: TRBV7-2

CDR3aa: CAASGERASALHF
CDR3nt: TGTGCCGCCTCAGGCGAGCGGGCCTCGGCCCTCCACTTT
d_gene: -
j_gene: TRBJ1-6
abundance: -
v_gene: TRBV2

CDR3aa: CASSLVTVKDNEQFF
CDR3nt: TGCGCCAGCAGCTTGGTGACAGTTAAAGACAATGAGCAGTTCTTC
d_gene: -
j_gene: TRBJ2-1
abundance: few
v_gene: TRBV5-1

CDR3aa: CASSQVVSDSYEQYF
CDR3nt: TGCGCCAGCAGCCAAGTGGTTAGCGACTCCTACGAGCAGTACTTC
d_gene: -
j_gene: TRBJ2-7
abundance: -
v_gene: TRBV4-1

CDR3aa: CASSPTGVIEKLFF
CDR3nt: TGTGCCAGCAGCCCGACAGGGGTCATAGAAAAACTGTTTTTT
d_gene: TRBD1
j_gene: TRBJ1-4
abundance: -
v_gene: TRBV3-1/TRBV3-2

CDR3aa: CASSLAGSETQYF
CDR3nt: TGCGCCAGCAGCTTGGCAGGGTCCGAGACCCAGTACTTC
d_gene: -
j_gene: TRBJ2-5
abundance: few
v_gene: TRBV5-1